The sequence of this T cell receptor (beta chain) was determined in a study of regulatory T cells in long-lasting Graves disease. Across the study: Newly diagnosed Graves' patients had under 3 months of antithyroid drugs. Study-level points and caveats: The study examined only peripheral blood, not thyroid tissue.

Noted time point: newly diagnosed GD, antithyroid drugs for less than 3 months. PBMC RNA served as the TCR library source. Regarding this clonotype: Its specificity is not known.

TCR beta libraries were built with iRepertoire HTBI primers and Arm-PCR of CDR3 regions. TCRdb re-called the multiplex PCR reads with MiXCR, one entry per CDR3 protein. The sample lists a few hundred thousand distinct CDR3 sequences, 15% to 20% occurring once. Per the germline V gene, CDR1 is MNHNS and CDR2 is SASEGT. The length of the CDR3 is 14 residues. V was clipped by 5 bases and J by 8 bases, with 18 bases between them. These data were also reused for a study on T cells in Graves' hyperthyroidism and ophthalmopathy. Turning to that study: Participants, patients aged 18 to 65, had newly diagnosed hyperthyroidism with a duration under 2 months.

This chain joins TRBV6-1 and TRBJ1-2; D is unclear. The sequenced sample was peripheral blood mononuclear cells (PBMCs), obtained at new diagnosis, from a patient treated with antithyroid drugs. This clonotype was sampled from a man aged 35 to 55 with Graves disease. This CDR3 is CASSPAGLVLGYTF. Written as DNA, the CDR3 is TGTGCCAGCAGTCCCGCCGGGCTCGTTTTAGGCTACACCTTC.